A single sample is the source of the 23 T cell receptor beta chains below, sequenced in a study of early T cells in non-severe SARS-CoV-2 infection. TCRdb passed the 5' RACE reads through MiXCR, listing each CDR3 protein once. The sample has about 68,000 distinct CDR3 sequences; roughly a tenth are singletons. Sequencing was carried out using whole blood. The source of these receptors is an adult who was a healthcare worker with PCR-confirmed SARS-CoV-2 infection or an uninfected control (not recorded which).

The rearrangement uses TRBV6-1 and TRBJ1-1; TRBD1 is a possible D gene (5 bases). Per germline, CDR1 MNHNS and CDR2 SASEGT. The CDR3 has 13 amino acids. V was cut by 4 bases and J by 1 base, with 7 bases left in between. The CDR3 DNA reads TGTGCCAGCAGTGTCGACAGGAACACTGAAGCTTTCTTT. Amino acids: CASSVDRNTEAFF.

The gene calls are TRBV7-3 and TRBJ2-1; 7 bases align to TRBD2. The V and J ends lost 0 bases and 4 bases, in that order; junction bases with no gene match: 9. CDR1 is SGHTA, CDR2 FQGTGA, per germline. The CDR3 sequence is 17 residues long. The CDR3: CASSLTAQRGLYNEQFF. The CDR3 coding sequence is TGTGCCAGCAGCTTAACTGCCCAGCGGGGATTATACAATGAGCAGTTCTTC.

The gene calls are TRBV28 and TRBJ2-1; 13 nucleotides match TRBD2. V lost 8 bases and J lost 6; bases outside the gene matches: 7. The CDR3 totals 15 residues. CDR1 MDHEN and CDR2 SYDVKM come from the germline V gene. CDR3 protein: CASLGLAGEGNEQFF. As DNA, the CDR3 is TGTGCCAGCCTAGGACTAGCGGGAGAGGGCAATGAGCAGTTCTTC. The variable domain in full, completed from reference TRBV28 and TRBJ2-1, reads DVKVTQSSRYLVKRTGEKVFLECVQDMDHENMFWYRQDPGLGLRLIYFSYDVKMKEKGDIPEGYSVSREKKERFSLILESASTNQTSMYLCASLGLAGEGNEQFFGPGTRLTVL.

This clonotype was observed many times. The chain carries TRBV6-6 and TRBJ1-1, with D unclear. The CDR3 consists of 17 residues. CDR1 is MNHNY and CDR2 is SVGAGI in the germline V gene (reference sequence). V shed 6 bases and J shed 0 bases, with 20 bases lying between them. DNA of the CDR3: TGTGCCAGCAGCCCCCCTGATTCCTCTGTAATGAACACTGAAGCTTTCTTT. Translated: CASSPPDSSVMNTEAFF.

The rearrangement joins TRBV12-3 or TRBV12-4 to TRBJ2-7; 10 bases align to TRBD1. V was pared by 8 bases and J by 5 bases, with 6 bases of the junction left unmatched. The CDR3 runs to 13 residues. CDR3 residues: CASAGTGVHEQYF. CDR3 coding DNA: TGTGCCAGCGCCGGGACAGGGGTCCACGAGCAGTACTTC.

Ten or more counts support this clonotype. The genes are TRBV6-5 and TRBJ2-2; D is undetermined. Per the germline V gene, CDR1 is MNHEY and CDR2 is SVGAGI. V was trimmed by 2 bases and J by 4 bases, leaving 8 bases between them. There are 14 residues in the CDR3. The CDR3 here is CASSYARFTGELFF. The CDR3 region has the DNA TGTGCCAGCAGTTACGCGCGGTTCACCGGGGAGCTGTTTTTT.

This rearrangement joins TRBV10-2 to TRBJ1-5; D is uncertain. The germline V gene encodes CDR1 WSHSY and CDR2 SAAADI. V gave up 4 bases and J gave up 2 bases, with 9 bases separating them. CDR3 size: 14 residues. The CDR3 loop reads CASSVGMGNQPQHF. CDR3 nucleotide sequence: TGCGCCAGCAGTGTTGGGATGGGCAATCAGCCCCAGCATTTT.

This clonotype has a handful of counts. The chain links TRBV7-2 to TRBJ2-3, with 7 bases lining up with TRBD1. J was trimmed by 6 bases and V by 1 base; bases with no gene match: 4. CDR1 and CDR2 (germline): SGHTA, FQGNSA. This CDR3 spans 14 amino acids. In DNA, the CDR3 is TGTGCCAGCAGCTTAGAAGGGGGCCCGGATACGCAGTATTTT. Protein: CASSLEGGPDTQYF.

This clonotype was counted only a few times. The V and J genes are TRBV10-3 and TRBJ1-1; D unclear. The CDR3 consists of 13 residues. The germline V gene encodes CDR1 ENHRY and CDR2 SYGVKD. Between the trimmed V and J ends, which lost 0 bases and 8 bases, there was a span of 10 bases. The CDR3 loop reads CAISESTLAEAFF. CDR3 nucleotide sequence: TGTGCCATCAGTGAGTCGACGCTAGCGGAAGCTTTCTTT.

The sample holds a few counts of this clonotype. The J gene is TRBJ2-1, the V gene TRBV9; D is unclear. Trimming took 4 bases from V and 9 from J, leaving 14 bases between them. Germline CDR1 and CDR2: SGDLS and YYNGEE. The CDR3 totals 13 residues. The CDR3, as DNA: TGTGCCAGCAGCACAAACCCACTGGGTGAGCAGTTCTTC. It yields the protein CASSTNPLGEQFF.

This clonotype was observed a few times. The genes are TRBV7-9 and TRBJ2-7; D gene ambiguous. Germline lookup yields CDR1 SEHNR and CDR2 FQNEAQ (reference sequence). Trimming left V 5 bases short and J 6 bases short, with 8 bases between. The CDR3 runs to 11 residues. CDR3 in DNA: TGTGCCAGCAGCGAAGGCAGCGAGCAGTACTTC. Its protein is CASSEGSEQYF.

Only a few counts were recorded for this clonotype. This chain uses TRBV14 with TRBJ2-7; 7 nucleotides match TRBD1. The germline V gene encodes CDR1 SGHDN and CDR2 FVKESK. The CDR3 extends over 14 amino acids. V shed 5 bases and J 3 bases; nucleotides not matched to a gene: 7. The CDR3: CASSGTGVIYEQYF. CDR3 DNA: TGTGCCAGCAGCGGAACAGGGGTGATCTACGAGCAGTACTTC.

The chain carries TRBV20-1 and TRBJ1-5; D gene unclear. Germline V lookup: CDR1 DFQATT, CDR2 SNEGSKA (reference sequence). The ends were cut back, 3 bases at V and 7 bases at J, with 4 bases in the middle. CDR3 length: 10 amino acids. CDR3: CSASSQPQHF. In DNA, the CDR3 is TGCAGTGCTAGTTCCCAGCCCCAGCATTTT.

This clonotype was detected many times. The chain joins TRBV6-5 to TRBJ1-4; 7 nucleotides align to TRBD1. Trimming took 2 bases from V and 2 from J; bases not matched to a gene: 8. Germline V lookup: CDR1 MNHEY, CDR2 SVGAGI. The CDR3 runs 17 residues. CDR3 nucleotide sequence: TGTGCCAGCAGTTACAGGGGGCTGGGAGGTACTAATGAAAAACTGTTTTTT. Translating it yields CASSYRGLGGTNEKLFF.

The chain employs TRBV7-3 and TRBJ2-1; 13 positions match TRBD2. V shed 4 bases, J shed 7 bases, and the junction held 4 bases outside the gene matches. The CDR3 contains 15 residues. Germline V gene lookup returns CDR1 SGHTA and CDR2 FQGTGA. CDR3 sequence: CASSSRTSGRNEQFF. The CDR3 DNA reads TGTGCCAGCAGCTCCCGGACTAGCGGGAGAAATGAGCAGTTCTTC.

This rearrangement joins TRBV27 to TRBJ2-3; perhaps TRBD2 as D (5 bases). Germline-derived CDR1 and CDR2 are MNHEY and SMNVEV (reference sequence). Trimming removed 1 base at V and 1 base at J, with 9 bases between. The CDR3 runs to 15 residues. CDR3 sequence (DNA): TGTGCCAGCAGTTTATGGGGAGCCCGCACAGATACGCAGTATTTT. This codes for CASSLWGARTDTQYF.

The chain employs TRBV5-1 and TRBJ2-7; 7 bases match TRBD2. The germline gives CDR1 SGHRS, CDR2 YFSETQ. V shed 0 bases, J shed 3 bases, and the junction held 3 bases outside the gene matches. This CDR3 contains 14 residues. CDR3: CASSLAPSGYEQYF. In nucleotides, the CDR3 is TGCGCCAGCAGCTTGGCCCCTAGCGGCTACGAGCAGTACTTC. Together with reference TRBV5-1 and TRBJ2-7, the CDR3 gives the full variable domain: KAGVTQTPRYLIKTRGQQVTLSCSPISGHRSVSWYQQTPGQGLQFLFEYFSETQRNKGNFPGRFSGRQFSNSRSEMNVSTLELGDSALYLCASSLAPSGYEQYFGPGTRLTVT.

This clonotype was seen many times. The chain couples TRBV7-8 to TRBJ2-2; D might be TRBD2 (6 bases). This CDR3 has 15 amino acids. CDR1 and CDR2 (germline): SGHVS, FQNEAQ. Trimming removed 4 bases at V and 6 bases at J, with 15 bases between. Written as DNA, the CDR3 is TGTGCCAGCAGCTCACCGTGGACTACCCCCGGGGAGCTGTTTTTT. Amino acids: CASSSPWTTPGELFF.

This chain uses TRBV27 with TRBJ2-3; 9 bases map to TRBD2. The CDR3 covers 16 residues. CDR1 MNHEY and CDR2 SMNVEV come from the germline V gene (reference sequence). V trimming: 7 bases; J trimming: 2 bases; junction bases outside the gene matches: 10. The CDR3 DNA is TGTGCCAGCAAGAGGAGGGCGGGAGGGTACACAGATACGCAGTATTTT. The encoded protein is CASKRRAGGYTDTQYF.

The rearrangement links TRBV20-1 to TRBJ2-3, with a weak D call TRBD2 (6 bases). This CDR3 is 15 amino acids long. The V end lost 2 bases, the J end lost 3 bases, and 15 bases lay between the germline ends. Germline CDR1 reads DFQATT; CDR2 reads SNEGSKA (reference sequence). Here the CDR3 reads CSARSLWEETDTQYF. CDR3 DNA: TGCAGTGCTAGATCTCTGTGGGAGGAAACAGATACGCAGTATTTT.

The chain combines TRBV7-9 with TRBJ2-6; D possibly corresponds to TRBD2 (6 bases). The V and J ends lost 5 bases and 0 bases respectively, with 20 bases between them. The CDR3 extends over 19 amino acids. Per the germline V gene, CDR1 is SEHNR and CDR2 is FQNEAQ (reference sequence). The CDR3 nucleotides are TGTGCCAGCAGCCGTAGGCCAGGGAGGTTACCCTCTGGGGCCAACGTCCTGACTTTC. Protein: CASSRRPGRLPSGANVLTF.

The rearrangement uses TRBV20-1 and TRBJ2-1, with TRBD2 matching 12 bases. J gave up 8 bases and V 0 bases, and 11 bases lay outside the gene matches. CDR1 DFQATT and CDR2 SNEGSKA come from the germline V gene (reference sequence). This CDR3 has 17 residues. CDR3 in amino acids: CSARDAKLAGGTYEQFF. The CDR3 DNA sequence: TGCAGTGCTAGAGATGCGAAACTAGCGGGAGGCACGTATGAGCAGTTCTTC.

The chain combines TRBV27 with TRBJ2-7; no clear D. Per the germline V gene, CDR1 is MNHEY and CDR2 is SMNVEV (reference sequence). V was pared by 5 bases and J by 3 bases, with 11 bases between. The CDR3 runs 13 residues. The CDR3 loop reads CASSPRSYYEQYF. The CDR3 DNA reads TGTGCCAGCAGTCCCCGGAGCTACTACGAGCAGTACTTC.